Below are 13 T cell receptor beta chains sequenced from a single sample in a study of cytomegalovirus exposure and HLA in healthy donors. A multiplex PCR was run with 60 Vbeta primers and 13 Jbeta primers. The assay was immunoSEQ multiplex PCR, and TCRdb's table has in-frame clones only and misses some. The repertoire holds about 150,000 clones, with roughly 80% as singletons. What was sequenced was PBMCs. These TCRs come from a man aged 35 to 55 in good health and CMV-seropositive.

This rearrangement joins TRBV19 to TRBJ2-3; D is possibly TRBD1 (5 bases). The CDR3 has 15 amino acids. Germline CDR1 is LNHDA and CDR2 is SQIVND (reference sequence). V was pared by 7 bases and J by 1 base, with 15 bases between. As DNA, the CDR3 is TGTGCCAGTAAGTGGGCAGGGCTCGGCACAGATACGCAGTATTTT. This translates into CASKWAGLGTDTQYF.

The CDR3: CASSLELGSGSPLHF. CDR3 in DNA: TGTGCCAGCAGTTTAGAGTTGGGTTCGGGATCACCCCTCCACTTT. V is TRBV27 and J is TRBJ1-6; D gene uncertain. In germline, CDR1 is MNHEY, CDR2 SMNVEV (reference sequence). The V and J ends lost 2 bases and 10 bases respectively, with 15 bases between them. The CDR3 is made up of 15 amino acids.

The rearrangement uses TRBV23-1 and TRBJ2-7; D is possibly TRBD1 (5 bases). TRBV23-1 counts as an open reading frame of uncertain function. V was trimmed by 3 bases and J by 3 bases, leaving 21 bases between them. This CDR3 is built from 17 residues. The CDR3 loop reads CASSHSSQGLPNYEQYF. The CDR3, as DNA: TGCGCCAGCAGTCATTCTTCCCAGGGTCTGCCCAACTACGAGCAGTACTTC.

This clone showed up just a few times. V and J are TRBV6-5 and TRBJ2-3, with D perhaps matching TRBD2 (6 bases). The ends were cut back, 6 bases at V and 5 bases at J, with 15 bases in the middle. This CDR3 comprises 14 residues. Germline V gene data show CDR1 as MNHEY and CDR2 as SVGAGI. CDR3 in DNA: TGTGCCAGCAGCCCCCGGGAGACACAAGATACGCAGTATTTT. Amino acid sequence: CASSPRETQDTQYF.

The count of this clone is one. J is TRBJ2-1 and V is TRBV10-1, with 9 bases aligning to TRBD2. CDR1 WNHNN and CDR2 SYGVQD come from the germline V gene (reference sequence). This CDR3 is built from 16 residues. Trimming cost V 3 bases and J 6 bases; bases outside gene matches: 9. CDR3 sequence: CASSDLRREGGNEQFF. The CDR3 coding sequence is TGCGCCAGCAGTGATCTCAGGCGGGAGGGGGGCAATGAGCAGTTCTTC.

The gene calls are TRBV19 and TRBJ1-1; 9 bases match TRBD1. V shed 6 bases, J shed 11 bases, and the junction held 7 bases outside the gene matches. The V gene's germline CDR1 is LNHDA and CDR2 SQIVND (reference sequence). The CDR3 has 12 residues. The CDR3 DNA reads as TGTGCCAGTAGGGACAGGGGCGCATCGGCTTTCTTT. Its protein is CASRDRGASAFF.

The rearrangement joins TRBV28 to TRBJ2-3, with 9 bases fitting TRBD2. J lost 2 bases, V lost 4 bases, and 7 bases had no gene match. Looked up from germline, CDR1 is MDHEN and CDR2 is SYDVKM. The CDR3 has 16 amino acids. The CDR3 DNA follows: TGTGCCAGCAGTTCGTGGACTAGCGATTTCACAGATACGCAGTATTTT. Translation: CASSSWTSDFTDTQYF.

V and J are TRBV14 and TRBJ1-2; maybe TRBD1 (6 bases). The CDR3 length is 14 residues. V lost 3 bases and J lost 8, with 16 bases in between. In germline, CDR1 is SGHDN, CDR2 FVKESK. The CDR3 spells CASSQGHRASGYTF. In DNA, the CDR3 is TGTGCCAGCAGCCAGGGACACAGGGCTAGCGGCTACACCTTC.

The J gene is TRBJ2-7, the V gene TRBV6-5; possibly TRBD2 for D (8 bases). This CDR3 has 14 residues. V lost 5 bases and J 3 bases, leaving 14 bases between the germline ends. Germline V lookup: CDR1 MNHEY, CDR2 SVGAGI. The CDR3, as DNA: TGTGCCAGCAGTCGGGGGGGACAGCGCTACGAGCAGTACTTC. This translates into CASSRGGQRYEQYF.

The V call is TRBV2, the J call TRBJ2-1; a possible D gene is TRBD1 (5 bases). Trimming stripped 8 bases from V and 4 bases from J, with 12 bases between. The germline V gene has CDR1 SNHLY and CDR2 FYNNEI. The length of the CDR3 is 13 residues. The CDR3 DNA sequence: TGTGCCAGCTATAAGGGGCGGTACAATGAGCAGTTCTTC. Translated, it gives CASYKGRYNEQFF.

The chain employs TRBV15 and TRBJ2-3; 7 positions match TRBD2. This CDR3 comprises 20 residues. V was clipped by 1 base and J by 8 bases; unmatched bases: 24. Germline-derived CDR1 and CDR2 are LNHNV and YYDKDF (reference sequence). The CDR3 spells CATSRGPLGKGAGWFVTQYF. CDR3 in DNA: TGTGCCACCAGCAGAGGGCCCCTAGGGAAGGGAGCGGGATGGTTCGTTACGCAGTATTTT. The full variable domain, in which reference TRBV15 and TRBJ2-3 provide the parts outside the CDR3, is DAMVIQNPRYQVTQFGKPVTLSCSQTLNHNVMYWYQQKSSQAPKLLFHYYDKDFNNEADTPDNFQSRRPNTSFCFLDIRSPGLGDTAMYLCATSRGPLGKGAGWFVTQYFGPGTRLTVL.

The chain has TRBV7-9 and TRBJ2-2, with 7 bases matching TRBD1. Germline CDR1 SEHNR, CDR2 FQNEAQ (reference sequence). CDR3 length: 16 amino acids. The ends lost 1 base at V and 5 bases at J; junction bases unmatched: 7. CDR3 coding DNA: TGTGCCAGCAGCTTAGAGACGATACAGGGGACCGGGGAGCTGTTTTTT. Translation gives CASSLETIQGTGELFF.

J is TRBJ2-7 and V is TRBV6-6; 11 positions agree with TRBD1. V gave up 6 bases and J gave up 12 bases; unmatched junction bases: 13. Germline V gene lookup returns CDR1 MNHNY and CDR2 SVGAGI (reference sequence). This CDR3 has 14 residues. The CDR3 protein is CASSPGTGGVMRYF. CDR3 in DNA: TGTGCCAGCAGCCCCGGGACAGGGGGAGTCATGAGGTACTTC.